A selection of T cell receptor beta chains follows, all from one sample in a study of CD8+CD57+ T cells in acquired aplastic anemia. TCRdb reanalysed the reads using MiXCR and keeps one entry per CDR3 protein. The table records about 190,000 distinct CDR3 sequences, about 53% of them present only once. The sequenced sample consisted of sorted CD4+, CD8+, or CD8+CD57+ T cells (not recorded which) from PBMCs. The receptors stem from a human donor in good health, serving as a control. Each CDR3 is given with its conserved first and last residue. The D gene is left open where the match is weak. Size values are once, few and many counts, or a class for expanded clones, and some rows have none.

TRBV25-1,TRBD2,NA,TRBJ2-3,TGTGCCAGCAGTGCCAGCAGTGCCCTAGCGGGAGCGGGTGATACGCAGTATTTT,CASSASSALAGAGDTQYF
TRBV19,TRBD1,NA,TRBJ1-5,TGTGCCAGTAGGGACAGGCGGGGGCCCAATCAGCCCCAGCATTTT,CASRDRRGPNQPQHF
TRBV10-3,NA,NA,TRBJ2-7,TGTGCCATCAGCGACTCCGCGCCCTACGGGCAGTACTTC,CAISDSAPYGQYF
TRBV27,NA,few,TRBJ1-2,TGTGCCAGCAGTCCCAGCAGACCTCAGGTCCATGGCTACACCTTC,CASSPSRPQVHGYTF
TRBV12-3/TRBV12-4,NA,many,TRBJ1-5,TGTGCCAGCAGCAGGACCACAGGGAAAGGGGATCAGCCCCAGCATTTT,CASSRTTGKGDQPQHF
TRBV7-2,TRBD2,many,TRBJ2-5,TGTGCCAGCAGAACCTCTAGCGGGGGAATGGAGACCCAGTACTTC,CASRTSSGGMETQYF
TRBV2,TRBD2,NA,TRBJ2-3,TGTGCCAGCATGTCTAGCGGGAGGGATACGCAGTATTTT,CASMSSGRDTQYF
TRBV2,NA,NA,TRBJ2-1,TGTGCCAGCAGTGAAGGCCCACCATCCTACAATGAGCAGTTCTTC,CASSEGPPSYNEQFF
TRBV20-1,NA,few,TRBJ2-7,TGCAGTGCTGAGACGTTGACAGGGAGGGCCGAGCAGTACTTC,CSAETLTGRAEQYF
TRBV7-6,NA,NA,TRBJ2-7,TGTGCCAGCAGTTCCGGACATTGTTTC,CASSSGHCF
TRBV5-1,TRBD1,NA,TRBJ1-2,TGCGCCAGCAGCTTGGATCTACAGGGGGCGAGTGGCTACACCTTC,CASSLDLQGASGYTF
TRBV30,NA,NA,TRBJ1-2,TGTGCCTGGATATCCCCGGGTTCCAACTATGGCTACACCTTC,CAWISPGSNYGYTF
TRBV10-3,TRBD1,NA,TRBJ2-7,TGTGCCATCAGGAAGACAGGGGGACCCTACGAGCAGTACTTC,CAIRKTGGPYEQYF
TRBV19,NA,NA,TRBJ1-2,TGTGCCAGTAGTGAGGTTGGGCTTGGCTACACCTTC,CASSEVGLGYTF
TRBV7-7,TRBD1,NA,TRBJ2-5,TGTGCTAGCAGCTTAAAGTACGACAGGGGGGGAGAGACCCAGTACTTC,CASSLKYDRGGETQYF
TRBV18,NA,few,TRBJ1-2,TGTGCCAGCTCATCTACTGGGGAGTTGGAGGGCTACACCTTC,CASSSTGELEGYTF
TRBV7-6,TRBD2,many,TRBJ2-5,TGTGCCAGCTCTAGCGGGGGCGAGACCCAGTACTTC,CASSSGGETQYF